This entry lists 18 T cell receptor beta chains sequenced from one sample in a study of T-cell reconstitution after alpha-beta-depleted transplantation in children. Unique molecular identifiers were incorporated during preparation of the TCRbeta library. One entry per CDR3 protein, called by TCRdb with MiXCR from the PCR reads. This table has a few hundred thousand distinct CDR3 sequences, roughly an eighth appearing once. The specimen was PBMCs from the stem cell graft donor, collected from the stem cell graft. The receptor set was obtained from a human donor who donated a stem cell graft to a child with combined immunodeficiency.

The chain combines TRBV2 with TRBJ2-1, with TRBD2 as a possible D gene (5 bases). V shed 4 bases and J shed 6 bases, with 10 bases lying between them. Germline V gives CDR1 SNHLY, CDR2 FYNNEI. CDR3 length equals 13 residues. CDR3 region: CASSVISGNEQFF. Here the CDR3 DNA reads TGTGCCAGCAGTGTTATCAGCGGCAATGAGCAGTTCTTC.

This clonotype was recorded a few times. The chain recombines TRBV27 with TRBJ2-5; 7 nucleotides agree with TRBD2. Germline CDR1 MNHEY, CDR2 SMNVEV (reference sequence). V shed 5 bases, J shed 5 bases, and the junction held 14 bases outside the gene matches. The CDR3 length is 16 residues. CDR3 region: CASSLIVGGPLETQYF. CDR3 nucleotides: TGTGCCAGCAGTCTAATCGTGGGAGGGCCACTCGAGACCCAGTACTTC.

Many counts were recorded for this clonotype. This sequence joins TRBV20-1 and TRBJ2-7, with D perhaps matching TRBD2 (6 bases). V lost 3 bases to trimming and J lost 3 bases, with 12 bases between them. Germline-derived CDR1 and CDR2 are DFQATT and SNEGSKA (reference sequence). The CDR3 sequence is 13 residues long. The CDR3 DNA reads TGCAGTGCTAGTTTGTTGGGAGGCTACGAGCAGTACTTC. Its protein is CSASLLGGYEQYF.

The V call is TRBV3-1, the J call TRBJ2-7; D gene ambiguous. This CDR3 region has 14 residues. V was shortened by 0 bases and J by 2 bases, with 8 bases between the two germline ends. Germline V gives CDR1 LGHDT, CDR2 YNNKEL (reference sequence). The CDR3 region is CASSQEVNTYEQYF. In DNA, the CDR3 is TGTGCCAGCAGCCAAGAAGTAAACACCTACGAGCAGTACTTC.

CDR3 DNA: TGTGCCAGCACCCCGACTGGGGTGGAGCAGTTCTTC. Translating gives CASTPTGVEQFF. The chain recombines TRBV5-5 with TRBJ2-1; D gene uncertain. Trimming shortened V by 6 bases and J by 10 bases, and 14 bases separated the two germline ends. This CDR3 comprises 12 residues. Looked up from germline, CDR1 is SGHKS and CDR2 is YYEKEE (reference sequence).

The sample holds a few counts of this clonotype. Written as DNA, the CDR3 is TGTGCCAGCCTGGACAGGTCCTACGAGCAGTACTTC. Translating it yields CASLDRSYEQYF. V gene TRBV2 combines with J gene TRBJ2-7; 7 positions match TRBD1. This CDR3 comprises 12 residues. The trim removed 8 bases at V and 1 base at J, leaving 2 bases unmatched. CDR1 is SNHLY and CDR2 is FYNNEI in the germline V gene.

This rearrangement joins TRBV12-3 or TRBV12-4 to TRBJ2-3; 13 positions match TRBD2. The length of the CDR3 is 17 residues. The V gene end was trimmed by 3 bases and the J gene end by 4 bases; junction bases not matched to a gene: 7. The CDR3 nucleotides read TGTGCCAGCAGTTTCTGGCGACTAGCGGGGGGTTCAGATACGCAGTATTTT. Translating gives CASSFWRLAGGSDTQYF.

This clonotype was recorded a few times. The rearrangement uses TRBV6-1 and TRBJ2-1; 10 bases line up with TRBD1. The CDR3 loop spans 15 amino acids. Germline V gene sequence: CDR1 MNHNS, CDR2 SASEGT. J lost 8 bases, V lost 6 bases, and 10 bases had no gene match. The CDR3 DNA reads TGTGCCAGCAGACCCGACAGGGGGCGAATCGATGAGCAGTTCTTC. Its protein product is CASRPDRGRIDEQFF.

The chain combines TRBV11-3 with TRBJ2-7; 7 bases line up with TRBD1. V dropped 4 bases and J dropped 2; count of bases not matched to a gene: 8. This CDR3 is 15 amino acids long. Germline lookup yields CDR1 SGHNT and CDR2 YENEEA. This chain's CDR3 is CASSSQGERTYEQYF. Written as DNA, the CDR3 is TGTGCCAGCAGCTCCCAGGGGGAGAGAACCTACGAGCAGTACTTC.

The V call is TRBV5-6, the J call TRBJ2-3; D perhaps matches TRBD1 (6 bases). V lost 4 bases and J lost 4, with 13 bases in between. Germline CDR1 and CDR2: SGHDT and YYEEEE. CDR3 length: 14 residues. The CDR3 nucleotides are TGTGCCAGCAGCCTATGGACAGTAGCAGATACGCAGTATTTT. Its translation: CASSLWTVADTQYF.

The chain uses TRBV6-1 and TRBJ2-7; 10 bases map to TRBD1. Germline trimming cut 6 bases from V and 6 bases from J; bases unmatched to any gene: 5. The CDR3 has 13 residues. CDR1 is MNHNS and CDR2 is SASEGT in the germline V gene. CDR3 in DNA: TGTGCCAGCAGCCGCGGACAGGGGGGCGAGCAGTACTTC. As protein: CASSRGQGGEQYF.

The rearrangement joins TRBV24-1 to TRBJ2-2; 7 nucleotides align to TRBD1. Unmatched junction bases numbered 8, after V lost 8 bases and J lost 6 bases. CDR3 length equals 14 residues. Germline-derived CDR1 and CDR2 are KGHDR and SFDVKD. CDR3 region: CATIRTGWAGELFF. The DNA of the CDR3 is TGTGCCACCATCCGGACAGGTTGGGCCGGGGAGCTGTTTTTT.

CDR3 loop: CSVVRSNLAKNIQYF. The DNA for the CDR3 is TGCAGCGTTGTCCGCTCTAACCTAGCCAAAAACATTCAGTACTTC. The rearrangement uses TRBV29-1 and TRBJ2-4, with no clear D. The CDR3 is 15 residues long. V lost 4 bases and J lost 0, with 13 bases in between. Germline values: CDR1 SQVTM, CDR2 ANQGSEA.

The V gene is TRBV4-3, the J gene TRBJ2-1; TRBD2 matches 11 bases. The CDR3 runs 16 residues. Trimming removed 2 bases from V and 5 bases from J; junction bases left unmatched: 5. Germline CDR1 and CDR2: LGHNA and YSLEER. CDR3 residues: CASSQLTSGTHNEQFF. The DNA of the CDR3 is TGCGCCAGCAGCCAATTGACTAGCGGGACCCACAATGAGCAGTTCTTC.

This clonotype was seen more than once but under ten times. The genes are TRBV7-9 and TRBJ2-7; no firm D call. CDR1 and CDR2 (germline): SEHNR, FQNEAQ (reference sequence). The CDR3 has 12 amino acids. V was trimmed by 2 bases and J by 7 bases, leaving 9 bases between them. The CDR3 DNA follows: TGTGCCAGCAGCTTATTCGTCGCTGAGCAGTACTTC. Its translation: CASSLFVAEQYF.

In its sample, this clonotype was seen many times. Relative to the germline gene, one junction end is altered; a read error may explain this. DNA of the CDR3: TGTGCCAGCAGTTTCGGGATCCTCTCCGACGAGCAGTACTTC. Its protein product is CASSFGILSDEQYF. The V and J genes are TRBV12-3 or TRBV12-4 and TRBJ2-7; D may be TRBD2 (5 bases). This CDR3 region has 14 residues.

This clonotype was observed many times. The V and J genes are TRBV9 and TRBJ2-1; 7 bases match TRBD1. The CDR3 covers 14 residues. V was pared by 3 bases and J by 6 bases, with 6 bases of the junction left unmatched. CDR1 SGDLS and CDR2 YYNGEE come from the germline V gene. Here the CDR3 DNA reads TGTGCCAGCAGCGACCGACAGGGTGGCAATGAGCAGTTCTTC. Translating gives CASSDRQGGNEQFF.

The V gene is TRBV29-1, the J gene TRBJ2-2; D may be TRBD1 (6 bases). V lost 6 bases to trimming and J lost 4 bases, with 21 bases between them. This CDR3 is built from 16 residues. CDR1 and CDR2 from the germline V gene are SQVTM and ANQGSEA. CDR3 nucleotide sequence: TGCAGCGTCGTCTCTACAGGGTTCCCCGGCACCGGGGAGCTGTTTTTT. It specifies CSVVSTGFPGTGELFF.